Presented here are 31 T cell receptor beta chains from one specimen sequenced in a study of blood T cell repertoires in COVID-19 (TCRdb year 2020). Receptor libraries were prepared by the immunoSEQ multiplex PCR assay. What TCRdb holds here is the immuneACCESS table cut down to in-frame rearrangements. Part of the clones is not present; checked against another copy, under half of the missing clones reflect an unresolved V gene, and the others are unexplained. The sample table lists over 150,000 clones, 84% of them with a count of one. Around 14% of the sample comes from the top ten. Sample: peripheral blood. The source is a man in his late teens or twenties with active or convalescent COVID-19.

The CDR3 nucleotides are TGTGCCAGCAGTTTGGGGGGGTTCGACAGGGGAGGCGAAAAACTGTTTTTT. Protein sequence: CASSLGGFDRGGEKLFF. The V call is TRBV27, the J call TRBJ1-4; 8 bases fit TRBD1. The V segment lost 3 bases and the J segment 8 bases; nucleotides outside the gene matches: 14. CDR3 length equals 17 residues. Germline CDR1 reads MNHEY; CDR2 reads SMNVEV (reference sequence). The entire variable domain, with the rest obtained from reference TRBV27 and TRBJ1-4, is as follows: EAQVTQNPRYLITVTGKKLTVTCSQNMNHEYMSWYRQDPGLGLRQIYYSMNVEVTDKGDVPEGYKVSRKEKRNFPLILESPSPNQTSLYFCASSLGGFDRGGEKLFFGSGTQLSVL.

This sequence joins TRBV19 and TRBJ2-1, with 8 bases identical to TRBD2. The CDR3 loop spans 15 amino acids. Trimming removed 5 bases from V and 0 bases from J; junction bases left unmatched: 3. Germline V lookup: CDR1 LNHDA, CDR2 SQIVND (reference sequence). CDR3 sequence: CASSASGSSYNEQFF. CDR3 nucleotide sequence: TGTGCCAGTAGTGCGAGCGGGAGCTCCTACAATGAGCAGTTCTTC.

The V and J genes are TRBV28 and TRBJ2-1; the match to TRBD1 covers 9 bases. The V gene end was trimmed by 5 bases and the J gene end by 5 bases; junction bases not matched to a gene: 13. The CDR3 length is 17 residues. Germline V gene lookup returns CDR1 MDHEN and CDR2 SYDVKM. CDR3 nucleotide sequence: TGTGCCAGCAGTCTTAGCACCGGGACAGGGACCGACAATGAGCAGTTCTTC. Its translation: CASSLSTGTGTDNEQFF. The full variable domain, rest sourced from reference TRBV28 and TRBJ2-1, is DVKVTQSSRYLVKRTGEKVFLECVQDMDHENMFWYRQDPGLGLRLIYFSYDVKMKEKGDIPEGYSVSREKKERFSLILESASTNQTSMYLCASSLSTGTGTDNEQFFGPGTRLTVL.

The chain recombines TRBV5-1 with TRBJ2-5; tentative D call: TRBD2 (7 bases). The CDR3 sequence is 14 residues long. Germline CDR1 reads SGHRS; CDR2 reads YFSETQ. V was pared by 1 base and J by 5 bases, with 12 bases between. In DNA, the CDR3 is TGCGCCAGCAGCTTGAGTGGGGGGGCTGAGACCCAGTACTTC. Residues: CASSLSGGAETQYF.

The chain has TRBV2 and TRBJ2-3; tentatively, D is TRBD1 (5 bases). Germline V gene lookup returns CDR1 SNHLY and CDR2 FYNNEI. CDR3 length: 13 amino acids. V was shortened by 4 bases and J by 5 bases, with 10 bases between the two germline ends. CDR3 region: CASSGQTEDTQYF. Written as DNA, the CDR3 is TGTGCCAGCAGTGGACAGACCGAAGATACGCAGTATTTT.

This clone has a handful of counts. CDR3 sequence reads: CASSQSGGDTEAFF. The CDR3, as DNA: TGTGCCAGCAGTCAATCAGGGGGCGACACTGAAGCTTTCTTT. The chain couples TRBV7-9 to TRBJ1-1, with 8 bases that match TRBD1. Germline assignment: CDR1 SEHNR and CDR2 FQNEAQ (reference sequence). The CDR3 contains 14 residues. The trim removed 6 bases at V and 3 bases at J, leaving 6 bases unmatched.

The CDR3 DNA sequence: TGCGCCAGCAGGGACAGCCTCTTGAATGAAAAACTGTTTTTT. It codes for CASRDSLLNEKLFF. The V and J genes are TRBV10-2 and TRBJ1-4, with a possible D match to TRBD1 (6 bases). Germline V gene sequence: CDR1 WSHSY, CDR2 SAAADI. The CDR3 has 14 amino acids. V was cut by 6 bases and J by 5 bases, with 13 bases left in between.

The chain combines TRBV27 with TRBJ1-1, with D maybe TRBD1 (6 bases). Germline V gene data show CDR1 as MNHEY and CDR2 as SMNVEV (reference sequence). The CDR3 loop spans 16 amino acids. V dropped 6 bases and J dropped 5 bases, with 22 bases sitting between them. CDR3 in amino acids: CASRATGIIRVTEAFF. The CDR3 nucleotides are TGTGCCAGCAGGGCTACAGGGATAATAAGAGTTACTGAAGCTTTCTTT.

The rearrangement uses TRBV30 and TRBJ1-2; TRBD1 matches 9 bases. J was trimmed by 3 bases and V by 3 bases; bases with no gene match: 5. The CDR3 is 14 residues long. Germline CDR1 and CDR2: GTSNPN and SVGIG (reference sequence). The chain's CDR3 is CAWRGTGMDYGYTF. DNA for the CDR3: TGTGCCTGGAGGGGGACAGGGATGGACTATGGCTACACCTTC.

V and J are TRBV2 and TRBJ2-3; 8 bases fit TRBD1. CDR1 is SNHLY and CDR2 is FYNNEI in the germline V gene. The CDR3 is made up of 18 amino acids. V was clipped by 2 bases and J by 0 bases; unmatched bases: 10. The DNA for the CDR3 is TGTGCCAGCAGTGAATTCTTCGGACAGGGATCTAGCACAGATACGCAGTATTTT. This gives the protein CASSEFFGQGSSTDTQYF.

The chain uses TRBV7-2 and TRBJ2-1; 8 nucleotides match TRBD2. Germline values: CDR1 SGHTA, CDR2 FQGNSA. After removal of 1 base from V and 2 bases from J, the junction contained 1 base not matched to a gene. The CDR3 totals 15 residues. The CDR3 DNA is TGTGCCAGCAGCTTAGAGCGGGAGCCCTACAATGAGCAGTTCTTC. Protein: CASSLEREPYNEQFF.

The V and J genes are TRBV9 and TRBJ2-7; 7 bases match TRBD1. The V gene's germline CDR1 is SGDLS and CDR2 YYNGEE. Trimming cost V 0 bases and J 6 bases; bases outside gene matches: 3. The CDR3 sequence is 13 residues long. The DNA for the CDR3 is TGTGCCAGCAGCGTAGCGCACAGGGGCGAGCAGTACTTC. This translates into CASSVAHRGEQYF.

There are a few counts of this clone. J is TRBJ1-6 and V is TRBV28; the D gene is possibly TRBD1 (5 bases). This CDR3 region has 14 residues. From germline, CDR1 is MDHEN and CDR2 SYDVKM. V lost 1 base and J 10 bases, leaving 11 bases between the germline ends. As DNA, the CDR3 is TGTGCCAGCAGTTTATCAGGGTTCGGCTCACCCCTCCACTTT. It specifies CASSLSGFGSPLHF.

The chain couples TRBV3-1 (or the pseudogene TRBV3-2) to TRBJ1-2; no firm D call. V lost 0 bases and J 8 bases, leaving 10 bases between the germline ends. This CDR3 is 13 amino acids long. Germline CDR1 LGHDT, CDR2 YNNKEL (reference sequence). DNA for the CDR3: TGTGCCAGCAGCCAAGATAGTAAGCGGGGCTACACCTTC. Its translation is CASSQDSKRGYTF.

V gene TRBV9 combines with J gene TRBJ2-1, with 9 nucleotides matching TRBD1. J gave up 10 bases and V 3 bases, and 11 bases lay outside the gene matches. CDR1 is SGDLS and CDR2 is YYNGEE in the germline V gene. This CDR3 is 15 amino acids long. The DNA for the CDR3 is TGTGCCAGCAGCGCCCGACAGGGGGAAGGAGAAGAGCAGTTCTTC. This sequence encodes CASSARQGEGEEQFF.

This clone was found once. The chain has TRBV18 and TRBJ1-6, with D uncertain. Germline-derived CDR1 and CDR2 are KGHSH and LQKENI. V dropped 3 bases and J dropped 7 bases, with 16 bases sitting between them. CDR3 length equals 16 residues. Written as DNA, the CDR3 is TGTGCCAGCTCACCCTCCGGGATCCCTGCAAATTCACCCCTCCACTTT. Residues: CASSPSGIPANSPLHF.

The chain employs TRBV12-3 or TRBV12-4 and TRBJ1-1; D not certain. V gave up 3 bases and J gave up 1 base, with 6 bases separating them. The length of the CDR3 is 13 residues. The CDR3 nucleotides read TGTGCCAGCAGTTTCAACTGGAACACTGAAGCTTTCTTT. It codes for CASSFNWNTEAFF.

The table lists this clone with a few counts. The chain links TRBV7-2 to TRBJ1-2, with D tentatively TRBD1 (5 bases). CDR1 SGHTA and CDR2 FQGNSA come from the germline V gene. The CDR3 contains 13 residues. V was clipped by 5 bases and J by 3 bases, with 10 bases between them. CDR3 residues: CASSQDRHYGYTF. The CDR3 nucleotides are TGTGCCAGCAGCCAAGACAGACACTATGGCTACACCTTC. Full variable domain (remainder filled in from reference TRBV7-2 and TRBJ1-2): GAGVSQSPSNKVTEKGKDVELRCDPISGHTALYWYRQSLGQGLEFLIYFQGNSAPDKSGLPSDRFSAERTGGSVSTLTIQRTQQEDSAVYLCASSQDRHYGYTFGSGTRLTVV.

The sample holds one count of this clone. V gene TRBV5-5 combines with J gene TRBJ1-4; D is ambiguous. Germline V gene lookup returns CDR1 SGHKS and CDR2 YYEKEE (reference sequence). This CDR3 contains 14 residues. Trimming pared 2 bases from V and 4 bases from J, leaving 9 bases between. The CDR3 region has the DNA TGTGCCAGCAGCTTTAGTGATCATAATGAAAAACTGTTTTTT. Encoded protein: CASSFSDHNEKLFF. The variable domain in full, with the rest retrieved from reference TRBV5-5 and TRBJ1-4, is DAGVTQSPTHLIKTRGQQVTLRCSPISGHKSVSWYQQVLGQGPQFIFQYYEKEERGRGNFPDRFSARQFPNYSSELNVNALLLGDSALYLCASSFSDHNEKLFFGSGTQLSVL.

The gene calls are TRBV6-5 and TRBJ2-1, with 11 bases lining up with TRBD2. The V segment lost 4 bases and the J segment 6 bases; nucleotides outside the gene matches: 5. Germline V lookup: CDR1 MNHEY, CDR2 SVGAGI. The CDR3 is 15 residues long. The CDR3: CASSSGTSGSNEQFF. CDR3 nucleotide sequence: TGTGCCAGCAGTTCCGGGACTAGCGGAAGCAATGAGCAGTTCTTC.

The rearrangement links TRBV11-2 to TRBJ1-2, with no clear D. This CDR3 spans 14 amino acids. The germline V and J ends were trimmed by 3 bases and 4 bases, with 12 bases remaining between them. CDR1 and CDR2 from the germline V gene are SGHAT and FQNNGV. CDR3 bases: TGTGCCAGCAGCTTCGGAGGACGTTTCTATGGCTACACCTTC. Translation gives CASSFGGRFYGYTF.

This chain uses TRBV18 with TRBJ1-1; TRBD1 is a possible D gene (6 bases). In germline, CDR1 is KGHSH, CDR2 LQKENI. Trimming cost V 0 bases and J 0 bases, with 8 bases left between them. The CDR3 has 15 amino acids. CDR3 amino acids: CASSPPHRVNTEAFF. CDR3 sequence (DNA): TGTGCCAGCTCACCACCCCACAGGGTGAACACTGAAGCTTTCTTT. The full variable domain, in which reference TRBV18 and TRBJ1-1 provide the parts outside the CDR3, is NAGVMQNPRHLVRRRGQEARLRCSPMKGHSHVYWYRQLPEEGLKFMVYLQKENIIDESGMPKERFSAEFPKEGPSILRIQQVVRGDSAAYFCASSPPHRVNTEAFFGQGTRLTVV.

This clone was recorded only once. The chain employs TRBV5-3 and TRBJ1-1; D may be TRBD1 (5 bases). TRBV5-3 is annotated as an ORF whose role is uncertain. Trimming removed 4 bases at V and 0 bases at J, with 13 bases between. This CDR3 spans 15 amino acids. The CDR3 is CARSKGDYMNTEAFF. CDR3 sequence (DNA): TGTGCCAGAAGCAAAGGGGACTATATGAACACTGAAGCTTTCTTT.

This clone was detected only a few times. The rearrangement joins TRBV5-1 to TRBJ2-6; 7 positions agree with TRBD1. Germline assignment: CDR1 SGHRS and CDR2 YFSETQ. The CDR3 totals 19 residues. Trimming at V came to 4 bases and at J to 0 bases, leaving 13 bases not matched to a gene. The CDR3 bases are TGCGCCAGCAGCACGGGACAGTTGATCTCAGCCTCTGGGGCCAACGTCCTGACTTTC. Its protein product is CASSTGQLISASGANVLTF. Full variable domain (rest looked up from reference TRBV5-1 and TRBJ2-6): KAGVTQTPRYLIKTRGQQVTLSCSPISGHRSVSWYQQTPGQGLQFLFEYFSETQRNKGNFPGRFSGRQFSNSRSEMNVSTLELGDSALYLCASSTGQLISASGANVLTFGAGSRLTVL.

This chain connects TRBV10-2 to TRBJ1-5, with D perhaps TRBD1 (5 bases). The CDR3 contains 13 residues. The ends were cut back, 4 bases at V and 4 bases at J, with 8 bases in the middle. Germline V gene sequence: CDR1 WSHSY, CDR2 SAAADI. In DNA form, the CDR3 reads TGCGCCAGCAGTGTGACAGAGAATCAGCCCCAGCATTTT. Its translation: CASSVTENQPQHF.

With respect to this clone: Other DNA sequences in this specimen translate into the identical CDR3. The chain couples TRBV7-2 to TRBJ2-7, with 8 positions matching TRBD2. V shed 1 base, J shed 2 bases, and the junction held 4 bases outside the gene matches. The CDR3 is made up of 15 amino acids. The V gene's germline CDR1 is SGHTA and CDR2 FQGNSA. CDR3 DNA: TGTGCCAGCAGCTTAGTAACTAGCGGACCCTACGAGCAGTACTTC. This gives the protein CASSLVTSGPYEQYF. Together with reference TRBV7-2 and TRBJ2-7, the CDR3 gives the full variable domain: GAGVSQSPSNKVTEKGKDVELRCDPISGHTALYWYRQSLGQGLEFLIYFQGNSAPDKSGLPSDRFSAERTGGSVSTLTIQRTQQEDSAVYLCASSLVTSGPYEQYFGPGTRLTVT.

The V and J genes are TRBV4-2 and TRBJ2-6; 8 nucleotides align to TRBD1. V was clipped by 3 bases and J by 3 bases; unmatched bases: 4. The CDR3 is 16 residues long. Germline lookup yields CDR1 LGHNA and CDR2 YNFKEQ. The CDR3 DNA reads as TGTGCCAGCAGCCACCAGGGGGCTGATGGGGCCAACGTCCTGACTTTC. It is translated as CASSHQGADGANVLTF.

The V and J genes are TRBV15 and TRBJ2-7; D may be TRBD1 (6 bases). The CDR3 length is 15 residues. The ends were cut back, 4 bases at V and 0 bases at J, with 13 bases in the middle. In germline, CDR1 is LNHNV, CDR2 YYDKDF (reference sequence). This CDR3 reads CATSKRTDGSYEQYF. Here the CDR3 DNA reads TGTGCCACCAGCAAGAGGACAGATGGCTCCTACGAGCAGTACTTC.

The chain is built from TRBV5-1 and TRBJ2-3, with D possibly matching TRBD2 (6 bases). Trimming took off 3 bases at V and 0 bases at J, with 11 bases between the two ends. The CDR3 sequence is 15 residues long. Germline assignment: CDR1 SGHRS and CDR2 YFSETQ. CDR3 sequence reads: CASSSGAWSTDTQYF. In DNA, the CDR3 is TGCGCCAGCAGCTCGGGAGCATGGAGCACAGATACGCAGTATTTT.

The V call is TRBV21-1, the J call TRBJ1-5; the D call of TRBD1 is as the table states it, not checked on the DNA. TRBV21-1 is described as a pseudogene. There are 15 residues in the CDR3. CDR3 bases: TGTGCCAGCAGCGACGGGACAGGGTACGGTCAGCCCCAGCATTTT. This translates into CASSDGTGYGQPQHF.

The rearrangement joins TRBV5-1 to TRBJ2-3; weak D call: TRBD2 (6 bases). V lost 1 base to trimming and J lost 4 bases, with 13 bases between them. The CDR3 runs to 15 residues. The germline CDR1 and CDR2 sequences are SGHRS and YFSETQ. The CDR3 DNA is TGCGCCAGCAGCTTGCCAGGGTCGGGAGCAGATACGCAGTATTTT. Amino acid sequence: CASSLPGSGADTQYF.